A selection of T cell receptor beta chains follows, all from one sample in a study of blood T cell repertoires in COVID-19. The table came from immunoSEQ multiplex PCR; TCRdb's copy has only in-frame clones and leaves some out. Of over 250,000 clones listed, 75% to 90% are singletons. Sample: peripheral blood. The receptors stem from a woman aged 65 to 85 with acute or convalescent COVID-19. The CDR3 runs from the conserved cysteine through the conserved F or W. Each record gives: V gene, D gene, J gene, clone size, CDR3 protein, CDR3 DNA. D genes are given only for firm matches. A row's size may be missing; if present it is once, few, many or a size class.

v_call: TRBV11-2; d_call: TRBD1; j_call: TRBJ2-1; clone_size: NA; cdr3_aa: CASSQTPRRQGAFDEQFF; cdr3_nt: TGTGCCAGCAGCCAAACACCCAGGCGGCAGGGGGCGTTCGATGAGCAGTTCTTC
v_call: TRBV7-9; d_call: NA; j_call: TRBJ1-2; clone_size: NA; cdr3_aa: CASSPEQGLNTF; cdr3_nt: TGTGCCAGCAGCCCGGAACAGGGCTTAAACACCTTC
v_call: TRBV6-5; d_call: TRBD2; j_call: TRBJ2-5; clone_size: once; cdr3_aa: CATLSGGRGKETQYF; cdr3_nt: TGTGCCACCCTCAGTGGCGGGAGAGGAAAAGAGACCCAGTACTTC
v_call: TRBV15; d_call: TRBD1; j_call: TRBJ1-4; clone_size: NA; cdr3_aa: CATSRERGLNEKLFF; cdr3_nt: TGTGCCACCAGCAGAGAGAGGGGGCTTAATGAAAAACTGTTTTTT
v_call: TRBV11-2; d_call: NA; j_call: TRBJ1-4; clone_size: few; cdr3_aa: CASSLDAGTVFF; cdr3_nt: TGTGCCAGCAGCTTAGACGCGGGGACGGTGTTTTTT
v_call: TRBV4-1; d_call: NA; j_call: TRBJ1-2; clone_size: NA; cdr3_aa: CASSSRTLYYGYTF; cdr3_nt: TGCGCCAGCAGCTCCCGGACACTCTACTATGGCTACACCTTC
v_call: TRBV2; d_call: TRBD1; j_call: TRBJ1-2; clone_size: few; cdr3_aa: CASSKGQLSYGYTF; cdr3_nt: TGTGCCAGCAGTAAGGGACAGCTATCCTATGGCTACACCTTC
v_call: TRBV3-1/TRBV3-2; d_call: TRBD2; j_call: TRBJ2-7; clone_size: NA; cdr3_aa: CASSHLGGNEQYF; cdr3_nt: TGTGCCAGCAGCCACCTGGGGGGGAACGAGCAGTACTTC
v_call: TRBV5-5; d_call: NA; j_call: TRBJ1-1; clone_size: NA; cdr3_aa: CASRNRRNTEAFF; cdr3_nt: TGTGCCAGCAGGAACAGGAGGAACACTGAAGCTTTCTTT
v_call: TRBV6-5; d_call: TRBD1; j_call: TRBJ1-2; clone_size: NA; cdr3_aa: CASSYRVDRDYGYTF; cdr3_nt: TGTGCCAGCAGTTACCGGGTTGACAGGGACTATGGCTACACCTTC
v_call: TRBV5-4; d_call: NA; j_call: TRBJ2-3; clone_size: NA; cdr3_aa: CASKKVAGSTDTQYF; cdr3_nt: TGTGCCAGCAAGAAGGTGGCGGGGAGCACAGATACGCAGTATTTT
v_call: TRBV7-8; d_call: NA; j_call: TRBJ1-6; clone_size: NA; cdr3_aa: CASSLAAVRSYNSPLHF; cdr3_nt: TGTGCCAGCAGCTTAGCTGCAGTACGCTCCTATAATTCACCCCTCCACTTT
v_call: TRBV6-1; d_call: TRBD1; j_call: TRBJ2-5; clone_size: NA; cdr3_aa: CASSELDRFLETQYF; cdr3_nt: TGTGCCAGCAGTGAACTGGACAGGTTTCTGGAGACCCAGTACTTC
v_call: TRBV4-2; d_call: TRBD1; j_call: TRBJ2-7; clone_size: NA; cdr3_aa: CASSQGLDRREEQYF; cdr3_nt: TGTGCCAGCAGCCAAGGTCTGGACAGGCGTGAGGAGCAGTACTTC
v_call: TRBV2; d_call: TRBD1; j_call: TRBJ1-1; clone_size: NA; cdr3_aa: CASRKDRAAFF; cdr3_nt: TGTGCCAGCCGTAAAGACAGGGCGGCTTTCTTT
v_call: TRBV6-6; d_call: TRBD1; j_call: TRBJ1-5; clone_size: NA; cdr3_aa: CASKPLTGNQPQHF; cdr3_nt: TGTGCCAGCAAACCCCTGACAGGGAATCAGCCCCAGCATTTT
v_call: TRBV2; d_call: TRBD1; j_call: TRBJ2-7; clone_size: NA; cdr3_aa: CASRERTGSADEQYF; cdr3_nt: TGTGCCAGCAGAGAAAGGACAGGATCGGCCGACGAGCAGTACTTC
v_call: TRBV2; d_call: TRBD1; j_call: TRBJ2-1; clone_size: NA; cdr3_aa: CASSRTGHNEQFF; cdr3_nt: TGTGCCAGCAGTCGGACAGGGCACAATGAGCAGTTCTTC
v_call: TRBV7-9; d_call: TRBD2; j_call: TRBJ2-1; clone_size: NA; cdr3_aa: CASSKLAGPINEQFF; cdr3_nt: TGTGCCAGCAGCAAACTAGCGGGGCCCATTAATGAGCAGTTCTTC
v_call: TRBV6-5; d_call: NA; j_call: TRBJ2-1; clone_size: NA; cdr3_aa: CASSGRFNEQFF; cdr3_nt: TGTGCCAGCAGCGGTCGGTTCAATGAGCAGTTCTTC
v_call: TRBV7-2; d_call: NA; j_call: TRBJ1-2; clone_size: NA; cdr3_aa: CASSLMGAASLGYTF; cdr3_nt: TGTGCCAGCAGCTTAATGGGGGCTGCCAGTCTTGGCTACACCTTC
v_call: TRBV5-1; d_call: TRBD1; j_call: TRBJ2-7; clone_size: NA; cdr3_aa: CASSLGTGGNEQYF; cdr3_nt: TGCGCCAGCAGCTTAGGGACAGGGGGAAACGAGCAGTACTTC
v_call: TRBV5-8; d_call: NA; j_call: TRBJ2-1; clone_size: NA; cdr3_aa: CASSLLAGISHNEQFF; cdr3_nt: TGTGCCAGCAGCTTGTTGGCAGGGATCTCCCACAATGAGCAGTTCTTC
v_call: TRBV2; d_call: NA; j_call: TRBJ2-1; clone_size: NA; cdr3_aa: CASSPTGYNEQFF; cdr3_nt: TGTGCCAGCAGTCCTACAGGTTACAATGAGCAGTTCTTC
v_call: TRBV4-1; d_call: NA; j_call: TRBJ2-3; clone_size: once; cdr3_aa: CASSQGRSRTDTQYF; cdr3_nt: TGCGCCAGCAGCCAAGGAAGGAGTCGCACAGATACGCAGTATTTT